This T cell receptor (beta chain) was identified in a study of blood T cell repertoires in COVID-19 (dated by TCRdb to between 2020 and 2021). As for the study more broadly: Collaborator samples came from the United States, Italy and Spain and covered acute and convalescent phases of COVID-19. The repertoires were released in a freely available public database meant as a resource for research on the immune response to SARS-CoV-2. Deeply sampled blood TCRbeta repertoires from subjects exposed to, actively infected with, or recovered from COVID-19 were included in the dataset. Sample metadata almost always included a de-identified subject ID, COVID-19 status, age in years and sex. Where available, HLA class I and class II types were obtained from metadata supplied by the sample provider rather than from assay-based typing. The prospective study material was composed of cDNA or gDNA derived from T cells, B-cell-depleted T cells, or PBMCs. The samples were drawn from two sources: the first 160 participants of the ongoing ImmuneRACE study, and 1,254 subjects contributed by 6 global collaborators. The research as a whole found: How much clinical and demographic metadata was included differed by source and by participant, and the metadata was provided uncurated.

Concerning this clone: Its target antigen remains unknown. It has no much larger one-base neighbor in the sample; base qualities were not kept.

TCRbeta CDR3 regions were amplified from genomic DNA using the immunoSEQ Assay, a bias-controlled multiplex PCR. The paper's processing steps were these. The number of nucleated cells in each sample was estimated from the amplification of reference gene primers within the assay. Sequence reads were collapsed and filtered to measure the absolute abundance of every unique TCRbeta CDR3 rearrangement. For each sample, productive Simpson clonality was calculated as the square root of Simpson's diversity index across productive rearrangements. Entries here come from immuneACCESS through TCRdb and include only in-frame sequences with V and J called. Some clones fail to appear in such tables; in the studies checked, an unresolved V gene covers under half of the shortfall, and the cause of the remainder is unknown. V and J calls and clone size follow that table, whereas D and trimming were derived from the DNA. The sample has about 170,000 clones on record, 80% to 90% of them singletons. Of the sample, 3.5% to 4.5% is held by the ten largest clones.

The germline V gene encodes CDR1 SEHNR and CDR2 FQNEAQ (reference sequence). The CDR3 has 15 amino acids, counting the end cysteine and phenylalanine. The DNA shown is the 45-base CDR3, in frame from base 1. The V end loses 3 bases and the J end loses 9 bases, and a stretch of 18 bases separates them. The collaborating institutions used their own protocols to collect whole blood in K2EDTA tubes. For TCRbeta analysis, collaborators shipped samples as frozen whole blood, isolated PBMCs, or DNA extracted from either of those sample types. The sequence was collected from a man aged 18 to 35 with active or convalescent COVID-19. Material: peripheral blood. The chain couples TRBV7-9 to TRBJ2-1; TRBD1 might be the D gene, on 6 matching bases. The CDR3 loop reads CASSFGAGARREQFF. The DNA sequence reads TGTGCCAGCAGCTTCGGGGCAGGGGCGCGCCGTGAGCAGTTCTTC.